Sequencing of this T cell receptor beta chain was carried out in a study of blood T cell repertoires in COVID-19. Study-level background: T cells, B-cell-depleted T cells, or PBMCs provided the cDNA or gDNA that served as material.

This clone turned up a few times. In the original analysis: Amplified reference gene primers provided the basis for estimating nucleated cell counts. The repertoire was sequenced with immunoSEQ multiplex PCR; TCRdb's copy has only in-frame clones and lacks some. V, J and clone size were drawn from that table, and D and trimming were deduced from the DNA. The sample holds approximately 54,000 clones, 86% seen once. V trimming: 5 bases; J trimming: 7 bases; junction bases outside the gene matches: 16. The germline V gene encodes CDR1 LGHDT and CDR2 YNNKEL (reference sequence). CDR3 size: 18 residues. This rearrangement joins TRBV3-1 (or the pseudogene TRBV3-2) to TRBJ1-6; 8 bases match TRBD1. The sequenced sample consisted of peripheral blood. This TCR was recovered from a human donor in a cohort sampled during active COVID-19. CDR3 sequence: CASSYGSGGETQNSPLHF. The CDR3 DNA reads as TGTGCCAGCAGCTATGGGTCAGGGGGCGAGACCCAGAATTCACCCCTCCACTTT.